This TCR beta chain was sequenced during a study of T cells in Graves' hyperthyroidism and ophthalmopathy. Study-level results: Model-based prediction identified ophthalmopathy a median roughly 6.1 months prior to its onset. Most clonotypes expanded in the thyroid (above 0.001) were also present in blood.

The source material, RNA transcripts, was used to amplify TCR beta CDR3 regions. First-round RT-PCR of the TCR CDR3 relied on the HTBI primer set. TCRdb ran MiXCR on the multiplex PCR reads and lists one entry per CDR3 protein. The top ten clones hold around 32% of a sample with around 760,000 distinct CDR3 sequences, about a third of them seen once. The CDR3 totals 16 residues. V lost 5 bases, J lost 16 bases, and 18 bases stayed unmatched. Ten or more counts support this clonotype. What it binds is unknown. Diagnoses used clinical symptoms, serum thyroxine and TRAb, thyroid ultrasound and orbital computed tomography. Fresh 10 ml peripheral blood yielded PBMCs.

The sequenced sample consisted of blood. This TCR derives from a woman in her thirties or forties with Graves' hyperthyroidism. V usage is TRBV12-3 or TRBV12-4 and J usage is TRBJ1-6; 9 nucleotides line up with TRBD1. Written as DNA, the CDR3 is TGTGCCAGCAGTAGAAACTCGGGACAGGGAGCTGGGGGTCTCCACTTT. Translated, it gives CASSRNSGQGAGGLHF.